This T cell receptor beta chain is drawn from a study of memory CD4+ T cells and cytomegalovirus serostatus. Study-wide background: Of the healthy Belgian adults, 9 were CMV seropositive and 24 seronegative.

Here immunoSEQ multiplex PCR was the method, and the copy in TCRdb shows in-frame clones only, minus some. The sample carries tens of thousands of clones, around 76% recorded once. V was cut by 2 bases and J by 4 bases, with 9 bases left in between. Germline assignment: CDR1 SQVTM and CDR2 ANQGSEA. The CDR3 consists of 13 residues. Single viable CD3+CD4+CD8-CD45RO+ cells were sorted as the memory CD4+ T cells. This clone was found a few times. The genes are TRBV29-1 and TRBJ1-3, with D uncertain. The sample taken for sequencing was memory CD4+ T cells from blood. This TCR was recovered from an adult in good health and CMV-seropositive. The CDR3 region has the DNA TGCAGCGTTGAATCCTTCTCCGGAAACACCATATATTTT. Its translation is CSVESFSGNTIYF.